This is a list of T cell receptor beta chains from one sample in a study of shared clonotypes between healthy human individuals. Assay: immunoSEQ multiplex PCR; the TCRdb copy retains only in-frame clones and omits some. The data contain 190,000 or so clones, approximately 92% of them seen just once; the ten biggest clones take up around 0.067%. Sample: naive CD4+ T cells sorted from blood. These receptors came from a woman aged 30 to 39 in good health. The CDR3 runs from the conserved cysteine through the conserved F or W. The D gene is left open where the match is weak. Size tells how often a clone was seen (once, few, many) or the class of an expanded clone, and some rows leave it out.

j_call	clone_size	d_call	v_call	cdr3_nt	cdr3_aa
TRBJ1-5	few	.	TRBV6-1	TGTGCCAGCAGTGAAAGGGAGCGGCAGCCCCAGCATTTT	CASSERERQPQHF
TRBJ2-1	.	.	TRBV19	TGTGCCAGTAGTGTTAAGAGAGAGCAGTTCTTC	CASSVKREQFF
TRBJ1-2	.	.	TRBV6-4	TGTGCCAGCACTCACTATGGCTACACCTTC	CASTHYGYTF
TRBJ1-4	.	TRBD1	TRBV5-6	TGTGCCAGCAGCTTGGCCGGGACAGGGCCTGAAAAACTGTTTTTT	CASSLAGTGPEKLFF
TRBJ2-7	once	.	TRBV28	TGTGCCAGCAGTTTGGCAGGGTCCTACGAGCAGTACTTC	CASSLAGSYEQYF
TRBJ2-2	once	.	TRBV30	TGTGCCTGGGACCCGGGACAAGGCGGGACCGGGGAGCTGTTTTTT	CAWDPGQGGTGELFF
TRBJ2-7	once	.	TRBV4-1	TGCGCCAGCAGCCAAGACTCCAGGCCATCCTACGAGCAGTACTTC	CASSQDSRPSYEQYF
TRBJ1-1	once	.	TRBV19	TGTGCCAGTAGGGACGACGTAACTGAAGCTTTCTTT	CASRDDVTEAFF
TRBJ2-3	.	.	TRBV5-4	TGTGCCAGCATCCGTTCCGGCACAGATACGCAGTATTTT	CASIRSGTDTQYF
TRBJ1-6	.	.	TRBV7-9	TGTGCCAGCCGACCGGGACGGGAGATATATAATTCACCCCTCCACTTT	CASRPGREIYNSPLHF
TRBJ2-6	.	TRBD2	TRBV19	TGTGCCAGTAGTTCCCCTAGCGGGATCCTCTCTGGGGCCAACGTCCTGACTTTC	CASSSPSGILSGANVLTF
TRBJ1-2	.	TRBD1	TRBV6-1	TGTGCCAGCAGTGATCCTGGACAGGGGGGCTATGGCTACACCTTC	CASSDPGQGGYGYTF
TRBJ2-2	once	TRBD1	TRBV28	TGTGCCAGCAGTTTAGGGTTCGGGACAGGGACTGGGGAGCTGTTTTTT	CASSLGFGTGTGELFF
TRBJ1-5	.	.	TRBV6-6	TGTGCCAGCAGTTACGACGGCTATAGCAATCAGCCCCAGCATTTT	CASSYDGYSNQPQHF
TRBJ1-4	once	TRBD1	TRBV18	TGTGCCAGCTCACCTCGTTTGACAGGGAATGGCCGAAAGGAAAAACTGTTTTTT	CASSPRLTGNGRKEKLFF
TRBJ1-1	.	.	TRBV19	TGTGCCAGTAGCCGAATGACAGTGAACACTGAAGCTTTCTTT	CASSRMTVNTEAFF
TRBJ2-5	.	TRBD2	TRBV6-6	TGTGCCAGCAGTTACGCGGGGGGAGGCCAAGAGACCCAGTACTTC	CASSYAGGGQETQYF
TRBJ2-7	.	TRBD1	TRBV7-3	TGTGCCAGCAGCTTAACCGGACAGGGAACCTACGAGCAGTACTTC	CASSLTGQGTYEQYF
TRBJ1-4	.	.	TRBV7-6	TGTGCCAGCAGCTTAGGCCCAGGGAATAGTGAAAAACTGTTTTTT	CASSLGPGNSEKLFF
TRBJ2-7	.	.	TRBV27	TGTGCCAGCAGTTTATTACAGCTCGACGAGCAGTACTTC	CASSLLQLDEQYF
TRBJ1-1	.	.	TRBV11-2	TGTGCCAGCAGCTCCCAGGGCAGCACTGAAGCTTTCTTT	CASSSQGSTEAFF
TRBJ2-3	.	TRBD2	TRBV29-1	TGCAGCGTTGAACTAGCGGGGGGAGATACGCAGTATTTT	CSVELAGGDTQYF
TRBJ1-6	.	.	TRBV28	TGTGCCAGCAGTCAAGACACTCAACCCAATTCACCCCTCCACTTT	CASSQDTQPNSPLHF
TRBJ2-1	.	TRBD1	TRBV27	TGTGCCAGCAGTTTAGGACAGGGATGGGACGAGCAGTTCTTC	CASSLGQGWDEQFF
TRBJ1-5	.	TRBD1	TRBV28	TGCGCCAGCAGACCCGACAGGGGAGGAGGGCCCCAGCATTTT	CASRPDRGGGPQHF
TRBJ1-4	.	TRBD1	TRBV28	TGTGCCAGCAGTTTCCGACAGGGGGTAGGGAAACTGTTTTTT	CASSFRQGVGKLFF
TRBJ2-1	.	TRBD2	TRBV19	TGTGCCAGTAGTAAGGTAGCGGGCCCTGAGCAGTTCTTC	CASSKVAGPEQFF
TRBJ2-7	.	.	TRBV28	TGTGCCAGCAGTGGTGGGACAACCTACGAGCAGTACTTC	CASSGGTTYEQYF
TRBJ2-7	.	TRBD2	TRBV27	TGTGCCAGCAGCCCACCCCGACTAGCGGGAGTATCATACGAGCAGTACTTC	CASSPPRLAGVSYEQYF
TRBJ1-2	.	TRBD1	TRBV5-1	TGCGCCAGCAGCACTATGAGAGGGGGCTATTCCTATGGCTACACCTTC	CASSTMRGGYSYGYTF
TRBJ1-4	.	.	TRBV28	TGTGCCAGCAGCACGGACAGTTATGGGGAAAAACTGTTTTTT	CASSTDSYGEKLFF
TRBJ1-5	.	.	TRBV6-4	TGTGCCAGCAGTGACTCGTTCGACAGATATTGGTCCCAGCATTTT	CASSDSFDRYWSQHF
TRBJ2-7	.	TRBD2	TRBV11-2	TGTGCCAGCAGCCAGAGGGCGGGAGGGGCGTACGAGCAGTACTTC	CASSQRAGGAYEQYF
TRBJ2-2	.	.	TRBV5-1	TGCGCCAGCAGCTTGGAGTACACCGGGGAGCTGTTTTTT	CASSLEYTGELFF
TRBJ2-1	.	.	TRBV19	TGTGCCAGTAGTATGGGTCCATACAATGAGCAGTTCTTC	CASSMGPYNEQFF
TRBJ1-1	.	.	TRBV5-8	TGTGCCAGCACCAGACGGGCAAAGTTAGCAGCTTTCTTT	CASTRRAKLAAFF
TRBJ2-2	.	.	TRBV19	TGTGCCAGTAGTATAGCCCATGGCACCGGGGAGCTGTTTTTT	CASSIAHGTGELFF
TRBJ1-3	.	.	TRBV18	TGTGCCAGCTCAGAGGCCGCAGGGTCTGGAAACACCATATATTTT	CASSEAAGSGNTIYF
TRBJ2-7	.	.	TRBV5-1	TGCGCCAGCAGCCCGGGGGACTACGAGCAGTACTTC	CASSPGDYEQYF
TRBJ2-7	.	.	TRBV6-6	TGTGCCAGCAGTTACTCGACGGACGGCTCCTACGAGCAGTACTTC	CASSYSTDGSYEQYF
TRBJ2-7	once	.	TRBV11-2	TGTGCCAGCAGCTTAGATGGCGAGCAGTACTTC	CASSLDGEQYF
TRBJ2-7	.	TRBD1	TRBV5-1	TGCGCCAGCAGCTTCGGGGCAGGGGGCGAGCAGTACTTC	CASSFGAGGEQYF
TRBJ1-6	.	.	TRBV2	TGTGCCAGCAGTGGACAGCTTGACTCACCCCTCCACTTT	CASSGQLDSPLHF